This section outlines one T cell receptor (beta chain) sequence together with its context. Its specific antigen is unknown. No much larger clone exists at a distance of one base, and base qualities are not known. The data originate from a study of T cell responses to AZD1222 COVID-19 vaccine (TCRdb year 2021). Looking at the study overall: TCR sequencing covered over 230 trial participants: 207 given two doses of AZD1222 and approximately 26 given two doses of MenACWY control vaccine. Trial participants were enrolled by age into 18-55, 56-69 and 70-plus year subgroups, with approximately 150, 30 and 60 TCR-sequenced participants respectively. Study-level results and caveats: Because no day 14 peak-response samples were available, repertoires were characterized only after the peak T cell response. CD4 TCRs associated with the vaccine covered the entire spike protein, and the dominant responses were in regions 160-218 and 743-854. Nearly half of unique spike-specific TCRs reportedly recognized epitopes outside regions mutated in the B.1.351 and B.1.1.7 variants. In the small 56-69-year group, the increase in depth fell short of significance, most likely because of low power. Only five or six AZD1222 recipients were SARS-CoV-2 seropositive at baseline, limiting conclusions about previously exposed vaccinees. A significant rise in spike-specific TCR breadth and depth was observed after two AZD1222 doses relative to day 0 and relative to MenACWY recipients. Participants were mostly white British, with more females than males. The authors suggested clonal diversity may have been underestimated.

According to the study, the label for this sample's time point signals: about 28 days (+/-7) after the second vaccine dose. AZD1222 recipients given second doses at about 4 weeks or at about 12 weeks were pooled, since spike-specific TCR depth and breadth were not found to differ between the two schedules. Vaccinee samples were obtained from the UK trials COV001 and COV002, which included a single-blind randomized controlled phase 2/3 trial of AZD1222 (ChAdOx1 nCoV-19) in healthy adults. For TCRbeta chain sequencing, PBMC samples from trial participants were taken at day 0 and at day 28 after the second dose. The CDR3 regions of human TCRbeta chains were analyzed by immunosequencing. The study's own analysis went as follows. TCRs in the repertoires were matched against a reference library of SARS-CoV-2-specific TCRs that had been generated with the MIRA antigen-specificity platform. Breadth was defined as the fraction of unique TCRs that were SARS-CoV-2-associated, and depth was defined as the fraction of total T cells that were SARS-CoV-2-associated. Each spike-specific TCR was assigned to its reactive spike region and to a CD4 or CD8 class using the MIRA data. Log10-transformed breadth and depth values were compared by one-way ANOVA with Sidak's multiple comparisons tests. Imported from immuneACCESS, the table was reduced by TCRdb to in-frame sequences with V and J called. These copies leave out some clones; in studies compared against another copy, an unresolved V gene accounts for under half, and the cause of the remainder is not known. V and J calls and clone size are those listed in that table; D and trimming were worked out from the DNA. The sample records some 280,000 clones, approximately 94% of which are singletons. The ten largest clones represent roughly 0.51% of the sample.

Trimming takes 2 bases from V and 5 bases from J, and the germline ends sit 21 bases apart. The CDR3 covers 17 residues, taking in both the cysteine and the phenylalanine. Of the read, only the CDR3 DNA is kept; its 51 bases are in frame from base 1. The germline V gene specifies MDHEN as CDR1 and SYDVKM as CDR2. The sequence was collected from an adult who received the AZD1222 COVID-19 vaccine. The V and J segments used are TRBV28 and TRBJ2-5; perhaps TRBD2 is the D gene, with 6 bases matching. Sequences were derived from peripheral blood, sampled 28 days after the second AZD1222 dose. The DNA is as follows: TGTGCCAGCAGTTTACAGATACCTTTTGAGGGGAGGGAGACCCAGTACTTC. Translated, it gives CASSLQIPFEGRETQYF.